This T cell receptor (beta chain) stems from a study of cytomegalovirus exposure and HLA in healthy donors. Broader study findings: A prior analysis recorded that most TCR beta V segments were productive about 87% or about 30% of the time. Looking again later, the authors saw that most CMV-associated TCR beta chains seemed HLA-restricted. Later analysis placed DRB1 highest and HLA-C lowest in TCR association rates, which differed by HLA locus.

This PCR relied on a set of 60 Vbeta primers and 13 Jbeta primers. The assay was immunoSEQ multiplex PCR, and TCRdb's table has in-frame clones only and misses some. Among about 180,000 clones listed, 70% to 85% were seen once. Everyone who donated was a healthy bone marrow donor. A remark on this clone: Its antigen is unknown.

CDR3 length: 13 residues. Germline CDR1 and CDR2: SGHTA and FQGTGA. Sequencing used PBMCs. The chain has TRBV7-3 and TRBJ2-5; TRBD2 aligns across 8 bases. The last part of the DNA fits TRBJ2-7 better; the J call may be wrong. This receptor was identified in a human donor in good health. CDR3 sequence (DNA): TGTGCCAGCAGCTTACGGGGGGGGGACGAGCAGTACTTC. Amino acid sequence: CASSLRGGDEQYF.